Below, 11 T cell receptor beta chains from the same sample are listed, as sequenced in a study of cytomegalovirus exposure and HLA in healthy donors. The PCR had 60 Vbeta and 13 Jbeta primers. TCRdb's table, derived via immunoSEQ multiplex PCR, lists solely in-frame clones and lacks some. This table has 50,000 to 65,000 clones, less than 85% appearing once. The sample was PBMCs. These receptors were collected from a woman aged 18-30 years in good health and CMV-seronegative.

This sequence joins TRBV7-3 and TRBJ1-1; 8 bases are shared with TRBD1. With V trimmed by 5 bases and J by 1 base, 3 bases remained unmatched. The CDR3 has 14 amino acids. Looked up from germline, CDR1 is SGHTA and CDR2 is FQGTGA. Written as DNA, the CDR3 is TGTGCCAGCAGCCCTACAGGGGGGAACACTGAAGCTTTCTTT. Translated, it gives CASSPTGGNTEAFF.

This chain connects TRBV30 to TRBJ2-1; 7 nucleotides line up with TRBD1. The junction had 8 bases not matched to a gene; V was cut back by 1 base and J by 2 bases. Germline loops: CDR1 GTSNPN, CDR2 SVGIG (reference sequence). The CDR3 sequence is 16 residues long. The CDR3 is CAWSGRADRTYNEQFF. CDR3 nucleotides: TGTGCCTGGAGTGGTAGGGCGGACAGGACCTACAATGAGCAGTTCTTC.

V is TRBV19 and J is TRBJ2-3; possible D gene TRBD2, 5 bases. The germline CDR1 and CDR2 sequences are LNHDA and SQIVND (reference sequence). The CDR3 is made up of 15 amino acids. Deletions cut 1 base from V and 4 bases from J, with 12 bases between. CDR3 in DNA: TGTGCCAGTAGTATAGCGGAGAGGGTTGCAGATACGCAGTATTTT. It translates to CASSIAERVADTQYF.

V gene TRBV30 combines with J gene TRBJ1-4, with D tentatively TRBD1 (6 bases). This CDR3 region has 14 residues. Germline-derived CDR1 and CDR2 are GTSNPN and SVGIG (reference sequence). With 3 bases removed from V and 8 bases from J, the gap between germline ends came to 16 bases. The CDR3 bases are TGTGCCTGGAGCCCCCTAGGGGGACGCGAAAAACTGTTTTTT. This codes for CAWSPLGGREKLFF. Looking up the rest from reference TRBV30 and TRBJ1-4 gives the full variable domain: SQTIHQWPATLVQPVGSPLSLECTVEGTSNPNLYWYRQAAGRGLQLLFYSVGIGQISSEVPQNLSASRPQDRQFILSSKKLLLSDSGFYLCAWSPLGGREKLFFGSGTQLSVL.

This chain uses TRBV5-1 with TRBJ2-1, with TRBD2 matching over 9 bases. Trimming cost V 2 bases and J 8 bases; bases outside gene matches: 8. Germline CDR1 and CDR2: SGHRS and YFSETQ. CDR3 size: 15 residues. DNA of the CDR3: TGCGCCAGCAGCTTCACTAGCGGGCTTAGAGATGAGCAGTTCTTC. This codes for CASSFTSGLRDEQFF.

The CDR3 DNA is TGTGCCAGCAGCCCCAACGGGGGGAACACCGGGGAGCTGTTTTTT. Encoded protein: CASSPNGGNTGELFF. The chain links TRBV2 to TRBJ2-2; tentatively, D is TRBD2 (6 bases). Trimming cost V 6 bases and J 1 base, with 12 bases left between them. This CDR3 comprises 15 residues. The germline gives CDR1 SNHLY, CDR2 FYNNEI.

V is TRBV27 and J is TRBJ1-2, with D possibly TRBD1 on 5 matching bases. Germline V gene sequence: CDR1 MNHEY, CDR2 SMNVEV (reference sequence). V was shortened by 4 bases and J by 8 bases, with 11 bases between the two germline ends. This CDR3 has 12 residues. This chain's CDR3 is CASSSAGIGYTF. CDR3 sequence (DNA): TGTGCCAGCAGTTCTGCAGGGATAGGCTACACCTTC.

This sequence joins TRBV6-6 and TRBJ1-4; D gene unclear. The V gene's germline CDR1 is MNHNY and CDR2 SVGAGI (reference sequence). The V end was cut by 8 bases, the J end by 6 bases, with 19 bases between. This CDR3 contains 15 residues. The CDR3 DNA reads TGTGCCAGCCAGCCTAAGGGAGGTCGGGATGAAAAACTGTTTTTT. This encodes CASQPKGGRDEKLFF.

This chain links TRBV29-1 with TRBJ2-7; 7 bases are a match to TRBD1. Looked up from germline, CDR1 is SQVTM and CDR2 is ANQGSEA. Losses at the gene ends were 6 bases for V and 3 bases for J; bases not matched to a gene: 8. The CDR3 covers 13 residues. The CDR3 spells CSVYSRDSYEQYF. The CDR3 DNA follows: TGCAGCGTCTACTCCCGGGACAGCTACGAGCAGTACTTC.

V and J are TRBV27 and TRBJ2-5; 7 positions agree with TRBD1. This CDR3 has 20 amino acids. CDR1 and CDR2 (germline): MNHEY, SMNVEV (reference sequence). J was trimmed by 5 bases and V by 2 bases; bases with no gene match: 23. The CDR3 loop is CASSLIPPQALNRGRETQYF. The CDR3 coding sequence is TGTGCCAGCAGTTTAATCCCCCCGCAGGCGTTAAACAGGGGAAGGGAGACCCAGTACTTC.

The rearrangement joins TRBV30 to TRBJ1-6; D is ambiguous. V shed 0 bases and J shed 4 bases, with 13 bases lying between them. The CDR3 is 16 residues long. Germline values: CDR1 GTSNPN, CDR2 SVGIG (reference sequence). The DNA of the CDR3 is TGTGCCTGGAGTGTACCGAGGGCGGTATATAATTCACCCCTCCACTTT. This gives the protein CAWSVPRAVYNSPLHF.